This T cell receptor beta chain came from a study of blood T cell repertoires in COVID-19. Study in general: Some COVID-19 samples were acute and others convalescent; all came from the United States, Italy and Spain.

Profiled with immunoSEQ multiplex PCR; TCRdb holds only in-frame clones, not every one. The data hold 300,000 or so clones, with roughly 82% observed a single time. To note about this clone: This sample also contains other DNA sequences that code for the same CDR3.

Between the trimmed V and J ends, which lost 5 bases and 5 bases, there was a span of 15 bases. This CDR3 is 14 amino acids long. In germline, CDR1 is SEHNR, CDR2 FQNEAQ (reference sequence). The origin of this receptor is a woman aged 45-65 years with acute or convalescent COVID-19. Sequenced input: peripheral blood. V usage is TRBV7-9 and J usage is TRBJ1-1; tentatively, D is TRBD1 (5 bases). CDR3 sequence: CASSLEGRSTEAFF. The CDR3 region has the DNA TGTGCCAGCAGCCTAGAGGGGAGGAGTACTGAAGCTTTCTTT.